This T cell receptor beta chain was sequenced during a study of control samples from healthy donors and cancer patients. TCRdb keeps only in-frame clones here, not all; method: immunoSEQ multiplex PCR. Of over 100,000 clones in the sample, roughly 89% are singletons; the top ten hold roughly a sixth. The germline CDR1 and CDR2 sequences are SGHTA and FQGTGA. The ends were cut back, 7 bases at V and 0 bases at J, with 11 bases in the middle. This CDR3 contains 14 residues. This rearrangement joins TRBV7-3 to TRBJ2-3, with D tentatively TRBD2 (6 bases). The material sequenced was blood. This clonotype originated in a woman aged 45 to 65 in good health. CDR3 amino acids: CASTPGTSTDTQYF. CDR3 sequence (DNA): TGTGCCAGCACTCCCGGGACTAGCACAGATACGCAGTATTTT. Looking up the rest from reference TRBV7-3 and TRBJ2-3 gives the full variable domain: GAGVSQTPSNKVTEKGKYVELRCDPISGHTALYWYRQSLGQGPEFLIYFQGTGAADDSGLPNDRFFAVRPEGSVSTLKIQRTERGDSAVYLCASTPGTSTDTQYFGPGTRLTVL.